The following is a T cell receptor beta chain sequence with its context. Its antigen remains undetermined. The record has no base qualities; no much larger clone is one base away. For TCR beta sequencing, blood samples came from the related transplant donors. Using Nuclei Lysis Solution, genomic DNA was extracted from unfractionated peripheral blood mononuclear cells that were either fresh or cryopreserved. These data belong to a study of T cell clonotyping in hematopoietic cell transplantation (dated by TCRdb to about 2021). Looking at the study overall: The study collected 135 blood samples from 30 to 45 consecutive transplant recipients and their related donors. Patient recruitment ran from late 2015 to January 2017, and follow-up continued until late 2020 or death.

The immunoSEQ assay, a bias-controlled multiplex PCR using V- and J-specific primers, was used to amplify TCR beta CDR3 regions from genomic DNA. In a second PCR step, a proprietary barcode and Illumina adapter sequences were attached to the CDR3 amplicons. An Illumina MiSeq instrument was used for sequencing of the CDR3 libraries. As for the authors' bioinformatics: Export and quality control were performed with immunoSEQ Analyzer 3.0, and downstream analyses were performed with R Bioconductor and Immunarch. Only productive rearrangements in the normalized downsampled data set went into calculating the repertoire metrics. Pathologically expanded clonotypes were defined as those larger than 5 templates in the normalized cohort. The Inverse Simpson Index served as the measure of repertoire diversity. The non-normalized data set was used for CMV-specificity analyses so that all clonotypes could be captured. TCRdb stores this immuneACCESS table with in-frame sequences only. Part of the clones is absent; in the studies checked, under half of the shortfall reflects unresolved V genes, and no reason is known for the rest. V, J and clone size derive from that table, while D and trimming were established from the DNA sequence. In this sample the table shows about 43,000 clones, approximately 95% of which occur a single time. The ten most abundant clones make up 0.95% of the sample.

What the study reported, not specific to this receptor: Only a small fraction of recipient repertoires overlapped donor repertoires, with over 97% appearing de novo at the given depth. After transplant, TCR diversity in recipients dropped, and pathologically expanded clonotypes increased progressively from day 30 to day 180. The sample size was limited, and CD4 and CD8 repertoire contributions could not be separated because cells were not sorted. Broader posttransplant TCR repertoire diversity was predicted by donor and pretransplant recipient Inverse Simpson Index values.

The V and J ends are trimmed by 2 bases and 4 bases, leaving 17 bases between them. Via the germline V gene, CDR1 is MNHEY and CDR2 SVGAGI. The CDR3 numbers 16 residues from cysteine through phenylalanine. Only the CDR3 DNA stays, 48 bases, in frame from base 1. The specimen sequenced was peripheral blood mononuclear cells. This receptor chain uses TRBV6-5 and TRBJ1-1; TRBD1 might be the D gene, on 6 matching bases. The TCR originated in a man aged 25-45 years in good health. Some clones in this sample may be carry-over from other donors' samples. The nucleotides are TGTGCCAGCAGTTACGCCGGACAGCGGGGTTTCACTGAAGCTTTCTTT. Protein translation: CASSYAGQRGFTEAFF.